This TCR beta chain derives from a study of CD8 T cells in Susac syndrome. Trimming left V 0 bases short and J 0 bases short, with 6 bases between. The CDR3 is 14 residues long. The germline V gene encodes CDR1 SEHNR and CDR2 FQNEAQ (reference sequence). TCR beta was sequenced from blood CD8+ and CD4+ T cells. Purification of the CD8+ and CD4+ T cells relied on negative isolation, and TEMRA cells underwent FACS enrichment. A quantity of roughly 0.5 to 1 ug RNA underwent reverse transcription using random hexamers. The CDR3 of TCR beta was amplified by immunoSEQ multiplex PCR across 54 Vbeta and 13 Jbeta. TCRdb passed the immunoSEQ multiplex PCR reads through MiXCR, listing each CDR3 protein once. The sample has tens of thousands of distinct CDR3 sequences, around 94% seen once.

The TCR originated in a human donor in good health. The sequencing input was CD8+ T cells from PBMCs. This sequence joins TRBV7-9 and TRBJ2-7, with no clear D. This chain's CDR3 is CASSLAPGSYEQYV. The CDR3 DNA reads as TGTGCCAGCAGCTTAGCGCCGGGCTCCTACGAGCAGTACGTC.